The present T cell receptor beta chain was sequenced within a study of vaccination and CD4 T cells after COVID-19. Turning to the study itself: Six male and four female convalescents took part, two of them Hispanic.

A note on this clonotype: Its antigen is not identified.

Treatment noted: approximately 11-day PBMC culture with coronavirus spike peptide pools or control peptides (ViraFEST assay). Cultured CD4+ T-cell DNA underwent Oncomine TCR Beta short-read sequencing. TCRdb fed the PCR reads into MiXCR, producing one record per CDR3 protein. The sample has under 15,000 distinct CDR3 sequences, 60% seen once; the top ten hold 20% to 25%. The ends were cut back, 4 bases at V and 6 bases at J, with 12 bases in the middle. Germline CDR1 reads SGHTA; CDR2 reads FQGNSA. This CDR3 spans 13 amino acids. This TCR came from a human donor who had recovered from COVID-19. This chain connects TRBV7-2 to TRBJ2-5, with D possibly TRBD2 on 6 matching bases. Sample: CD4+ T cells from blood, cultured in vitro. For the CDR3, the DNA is TGTGCCAGCAGCTCCGGGAGTCTGAAGACCCAGTACTTC. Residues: CASSSGSLKTQYF.